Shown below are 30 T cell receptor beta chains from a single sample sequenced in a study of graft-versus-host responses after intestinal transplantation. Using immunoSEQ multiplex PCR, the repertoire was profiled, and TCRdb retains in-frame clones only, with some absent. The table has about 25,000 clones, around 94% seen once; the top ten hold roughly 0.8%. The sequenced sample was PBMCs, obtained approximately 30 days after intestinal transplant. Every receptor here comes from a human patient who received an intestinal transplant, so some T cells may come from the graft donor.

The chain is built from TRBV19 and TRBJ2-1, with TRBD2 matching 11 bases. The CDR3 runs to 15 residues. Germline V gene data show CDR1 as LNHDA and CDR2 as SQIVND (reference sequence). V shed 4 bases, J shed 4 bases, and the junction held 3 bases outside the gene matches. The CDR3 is CASSTTSGIYNEQFF. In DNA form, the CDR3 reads TGTGCCAGTAGTACGACTAGCGGGATATACAATGAGCAGTTCTTC. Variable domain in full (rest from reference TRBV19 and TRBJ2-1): DGGITQSPKYLFRKEGQNVTLSCEQNLNHDAMYWYRQDPGQGLRLIYYSQIVNDFQKGDIAEGYSVSREKKESFPLTVTSAQKNPTAFYLCASSTTSGIYNEQFFGPGTRLTVL.

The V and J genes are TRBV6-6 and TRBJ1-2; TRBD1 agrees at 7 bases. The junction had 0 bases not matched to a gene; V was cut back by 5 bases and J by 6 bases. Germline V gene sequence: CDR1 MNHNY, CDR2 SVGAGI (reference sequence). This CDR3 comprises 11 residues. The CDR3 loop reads CASSTGDGYTF. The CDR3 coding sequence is TGTGCCAGCAGTACAGGGGATGGCTACACCTTC.

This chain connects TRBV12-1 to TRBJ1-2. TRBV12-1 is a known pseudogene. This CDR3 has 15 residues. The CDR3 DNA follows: TGTGCCAGCAGCCCGTGTAGGTCGGCACTCTATGGCTACACCTTC. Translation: CASSPCRSALYGYTF.

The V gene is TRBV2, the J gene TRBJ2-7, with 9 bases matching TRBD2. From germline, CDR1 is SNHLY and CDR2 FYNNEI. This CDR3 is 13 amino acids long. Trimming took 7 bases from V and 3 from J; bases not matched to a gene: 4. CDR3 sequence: CASKSSGNYEQYF. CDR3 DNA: TGTGCCAGCAAGTCTAGCGGGAACTACGAGCAGTACTTC. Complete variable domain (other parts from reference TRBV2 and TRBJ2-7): EPEVTQTPSHQVTQMGQEVILRCVPISNHLYFYWYRQILGQKVEFLVSFYNNEISEKSEIFDDQFSVERPDGSNFTLKIRSTKLEDSAMYFCASKSSGNYEQYFGPGTRLTVT.

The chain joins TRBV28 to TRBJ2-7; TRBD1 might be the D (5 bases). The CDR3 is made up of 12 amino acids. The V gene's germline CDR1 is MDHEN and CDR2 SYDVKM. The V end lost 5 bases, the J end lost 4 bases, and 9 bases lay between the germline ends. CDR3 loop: CASSRRTYEQYF. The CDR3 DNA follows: TGTGCCAGCAGTAGACGGACATACGAGCAGTACTTC.

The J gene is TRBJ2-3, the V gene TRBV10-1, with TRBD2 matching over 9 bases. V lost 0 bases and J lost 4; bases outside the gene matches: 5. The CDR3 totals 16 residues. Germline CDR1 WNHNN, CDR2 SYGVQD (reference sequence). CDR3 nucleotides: TGCGCCAGCAGTGAGTCGAGAGCGGGAGGATCAGATACGCAGTATTTT. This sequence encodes CASSESRAGGSDTQYF.

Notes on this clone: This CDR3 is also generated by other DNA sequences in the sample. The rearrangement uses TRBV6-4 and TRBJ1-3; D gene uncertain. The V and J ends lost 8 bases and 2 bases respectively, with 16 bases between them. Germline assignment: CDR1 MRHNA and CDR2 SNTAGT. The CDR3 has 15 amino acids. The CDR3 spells CASDRRREPGNTIYF. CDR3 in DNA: TGTGCCAGCGACCGGAGAAGAGAACCTGGAAACACCATATATTTT.

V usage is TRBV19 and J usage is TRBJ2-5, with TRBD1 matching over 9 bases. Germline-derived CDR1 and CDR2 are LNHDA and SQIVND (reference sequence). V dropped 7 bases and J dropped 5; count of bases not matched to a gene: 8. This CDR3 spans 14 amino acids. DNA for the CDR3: TGTGCCAGTAACAACAGGGGGCTGGGGGAGACCCAGTACTTC. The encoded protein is CASNNRGLGETQYF. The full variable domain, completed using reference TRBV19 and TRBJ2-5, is DGGITQSPKYLFRKEGQNVTLSCEQNLNHDAMYWYRQDPGQGLRLIYYSQIVNDFQKGDIAEGYSVSREKKESFPLTVTSAQKNPTAFYLCASNNRGLGETQYFGPGTRLLVL.

The CDR3 sequence: CASSPGDGYTF. CDR3 nucleotides: TGTGCCAGCAGCCCCGGTGATGGCTACACCTTC. This chain connects TRBV16 to TRBJ1-2; D not resolved. CDR1 is KGHSY, CDR2 FQNENV, per germline. The CDR3 runs 11 residues. Trimming left V 4 bases short and J 6 bases short, with 6 bases between.

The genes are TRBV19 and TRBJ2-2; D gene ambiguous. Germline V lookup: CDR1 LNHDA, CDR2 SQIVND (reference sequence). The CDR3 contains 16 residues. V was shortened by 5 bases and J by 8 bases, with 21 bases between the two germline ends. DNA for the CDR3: TGTGCCAGTAGTTTACCCCCAGGAGTCATAAGGGGGGAGCTGTTTTTT. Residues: CASSLPPGVIRGELFF. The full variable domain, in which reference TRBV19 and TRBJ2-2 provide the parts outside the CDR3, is DGGITQSPKYLFRKEGQNVTLSCEQNLNHDAMYWYRQDPGQGLRLIYYSQIVNDFQKGDIAEGYSVSREKKESFPLTVTSAQKNPTAFYLCASSLPPGVIRGELFFGEGSRLTVL.

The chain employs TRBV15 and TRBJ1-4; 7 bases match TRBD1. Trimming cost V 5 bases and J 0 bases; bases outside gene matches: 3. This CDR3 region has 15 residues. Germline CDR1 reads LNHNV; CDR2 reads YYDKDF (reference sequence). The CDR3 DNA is TGTGCCACCAGCGGGGACAGTGCAACTAATGAAAAACTGTTTTTT. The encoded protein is CATSGDSATNEKLFF.

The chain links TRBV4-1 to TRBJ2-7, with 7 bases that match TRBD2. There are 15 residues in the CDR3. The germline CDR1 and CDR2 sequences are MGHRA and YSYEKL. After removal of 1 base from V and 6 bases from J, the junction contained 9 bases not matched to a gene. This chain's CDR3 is CASSQVPVSGAEQYF. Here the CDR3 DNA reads TGCGCCAGCAGCCAAGTTCCAGTAAGCGGGGCCGAGCAGTACTTC.

The CDR3 loop is CASSLVPRSGFLDTGELFF. CDR3 bases: TGTGCCAGCAGTTTAGTCCCCAGGTCGGGGTTTTTGGACACCGGGGAGCTGTTTTTT. The chain joins TRBV28 to TRBJ2-2; tentatively, D is TRBD2 (5 bases). Germline V lookup: CDR1 MDHEN, CDR2 SYDVKM. Trimming stripped 2 bases from V and 3 bases from J, with 22 bases between. The CDR3 has 19 residues.

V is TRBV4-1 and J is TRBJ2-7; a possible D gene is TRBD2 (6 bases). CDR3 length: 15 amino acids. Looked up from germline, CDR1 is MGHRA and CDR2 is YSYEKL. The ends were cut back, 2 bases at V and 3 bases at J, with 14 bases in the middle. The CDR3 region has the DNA TGCGCCAGCAGCCAATCGGGAGCGGGTTTCTACGAGCAGTACTTC. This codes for CASSQSGAGFYEQYF.

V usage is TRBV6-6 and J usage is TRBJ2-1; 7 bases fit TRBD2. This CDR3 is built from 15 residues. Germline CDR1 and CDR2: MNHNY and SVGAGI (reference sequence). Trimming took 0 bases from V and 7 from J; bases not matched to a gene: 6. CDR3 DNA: TGTGCCAGCAGTTACTCGGCTAGCGGAAAGAATGAGCAGTTCTTC. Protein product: CASSYSASGKNEQFF.

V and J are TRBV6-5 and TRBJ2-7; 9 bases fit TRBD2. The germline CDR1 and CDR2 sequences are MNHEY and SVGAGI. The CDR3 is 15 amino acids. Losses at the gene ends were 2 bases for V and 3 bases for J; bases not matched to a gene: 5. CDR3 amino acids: CASSYTGTSNYEQYF. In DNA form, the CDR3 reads TGTGCCAGCAGTTACACCGGGACTAGCAACTACGAGCAGTACTTC.

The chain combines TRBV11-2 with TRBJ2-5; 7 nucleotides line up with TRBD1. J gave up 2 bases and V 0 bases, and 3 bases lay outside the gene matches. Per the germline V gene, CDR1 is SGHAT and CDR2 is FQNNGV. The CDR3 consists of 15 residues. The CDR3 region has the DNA TGTGCCAGCAGCTTAGAGACAGGGCTGCAAGAGACCCAGTACTTC. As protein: CASSLETGLQETQYF.

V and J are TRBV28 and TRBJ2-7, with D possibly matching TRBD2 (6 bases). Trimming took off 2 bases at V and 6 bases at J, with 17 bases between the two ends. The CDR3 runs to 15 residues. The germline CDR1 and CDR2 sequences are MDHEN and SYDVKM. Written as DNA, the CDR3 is TGTGCCAGCAGTTTACGACTAGTCTCAGGTTCCGAGCAGTACTTC. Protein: CASSLRLVSGSEQYF.

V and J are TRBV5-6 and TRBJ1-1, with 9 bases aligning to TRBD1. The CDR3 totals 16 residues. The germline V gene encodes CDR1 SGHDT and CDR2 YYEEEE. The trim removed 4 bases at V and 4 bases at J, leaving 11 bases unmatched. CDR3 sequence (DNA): TGTGCCAGCAGCGTACAGGGGGCGTGGGTTGCCACTGAAGCTTTCTTT. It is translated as CASSVQGAWVATEAFF.

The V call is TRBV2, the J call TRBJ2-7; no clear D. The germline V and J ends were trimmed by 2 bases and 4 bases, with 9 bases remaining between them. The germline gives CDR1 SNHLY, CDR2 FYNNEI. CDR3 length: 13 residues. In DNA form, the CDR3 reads TGTGCCAGCAGTGAAACCCCAGCTTACGAGCAGTACTTC. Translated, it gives CASSETPAYEQYF.

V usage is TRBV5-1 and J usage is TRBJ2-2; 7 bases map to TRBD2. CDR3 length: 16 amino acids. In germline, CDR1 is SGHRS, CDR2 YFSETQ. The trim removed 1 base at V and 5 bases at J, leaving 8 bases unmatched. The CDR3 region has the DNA TGCGCCAGCAGCTTGCCCCCACTAGCGCGTACCGGGGAGCTGTTTTTT. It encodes CASSLPPLARTGELFF.

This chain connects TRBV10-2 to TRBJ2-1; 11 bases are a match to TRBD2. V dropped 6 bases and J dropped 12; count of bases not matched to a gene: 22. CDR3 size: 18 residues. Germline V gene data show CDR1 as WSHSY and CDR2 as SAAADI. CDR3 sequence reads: CASRASGDASGGLKAQFF. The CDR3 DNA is TGCGCCAGCAGGGCAAGTGGTGATGCTAGCGGGGGGTTAAAGGCGCAGTTCTTC.

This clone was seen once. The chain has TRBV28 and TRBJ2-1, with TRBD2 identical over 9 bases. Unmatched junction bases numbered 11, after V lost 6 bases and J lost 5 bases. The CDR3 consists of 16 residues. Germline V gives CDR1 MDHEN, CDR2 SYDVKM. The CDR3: CASSLVLAGPDNEQFF. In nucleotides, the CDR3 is TGTGCCAGCAGCCTGGTCCTAGCGGGGCCAGACAATGAGCAGTTCTTC.

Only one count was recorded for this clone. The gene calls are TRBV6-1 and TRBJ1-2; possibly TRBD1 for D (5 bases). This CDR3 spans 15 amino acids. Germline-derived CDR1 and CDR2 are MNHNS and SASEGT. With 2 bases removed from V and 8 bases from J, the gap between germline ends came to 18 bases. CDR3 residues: CASSESGAGSYGYTF. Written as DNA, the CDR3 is TGTGCCAGCAGTGAATCCGGGGCAGGGTCTTACGGCTACACCTTC.

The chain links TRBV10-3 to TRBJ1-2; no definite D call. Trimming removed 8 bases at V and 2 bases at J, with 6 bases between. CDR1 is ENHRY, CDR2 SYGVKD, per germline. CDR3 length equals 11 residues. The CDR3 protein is CAISENYGYTF. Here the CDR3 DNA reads TGTGCCATCTCAGAAAACTATGGCTACACCTTC.

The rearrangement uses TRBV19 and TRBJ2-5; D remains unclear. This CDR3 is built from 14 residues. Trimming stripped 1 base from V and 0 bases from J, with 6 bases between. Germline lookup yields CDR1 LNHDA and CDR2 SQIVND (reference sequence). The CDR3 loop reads CASSIGLHQETQYF. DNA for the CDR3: TGTGCCAGTAGTATAGGTCTCCACCAAGAGACCCAGTACTTC.

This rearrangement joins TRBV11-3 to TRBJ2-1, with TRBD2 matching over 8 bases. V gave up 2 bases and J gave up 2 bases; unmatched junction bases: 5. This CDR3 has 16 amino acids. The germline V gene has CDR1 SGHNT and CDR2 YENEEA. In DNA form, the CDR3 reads TGTGCCAGCAGCTTAACCGGGAGGGTAGCCTACAATGAGCAGTTCTTC. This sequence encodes CASSLTGRVAYNEQFF.

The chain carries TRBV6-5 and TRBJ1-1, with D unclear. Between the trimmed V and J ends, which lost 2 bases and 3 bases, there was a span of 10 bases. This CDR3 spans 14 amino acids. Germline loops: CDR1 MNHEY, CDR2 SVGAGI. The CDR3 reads CASSYEQRYTEAFF. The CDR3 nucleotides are TGTGCCAGCAGTTACGAACAGAGGTACACTGAAGCTTTCTTT.

Here the CDR3 DNA reads TGTGCCAGCAGTGAAAGGGCAGAAGAGACCCAGTACTTC. It yields the protein CASSERAEETQYF. This chain joins TRBV2 and TRBJ2-5, with D uncertain. With 2 bases removed from V and 3 bases from J, the gap between germline ends came to 7 bases. CDR3 length equals 13 residues. Germline V gene sequence: CDR1 SNHLY, CDR2 FYNNEI.

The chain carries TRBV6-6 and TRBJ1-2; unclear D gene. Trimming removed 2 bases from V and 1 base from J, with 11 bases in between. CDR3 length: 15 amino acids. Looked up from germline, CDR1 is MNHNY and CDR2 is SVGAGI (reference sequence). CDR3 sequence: CASSYALGVNYGYTF. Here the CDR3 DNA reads TGTGCCAGCAGTTACGCCCTTGGGGTTAACTATGGCTACACCTTC.